The 16 T cell receptor beta chains below come from one sample, sequenced in a study of T cells in Graves' hyperthyroidism and ophthalmopathy. Amplification yielded TCR beta CDR3 regions, with RNA transcripts as the source. The HTBI primer set served for first-round RT-PCR of the TCR CDR3. TCRdb called the multiplex PCR reads again in MiXCR, with one record for every CDR3 protein. The table shows some 24,000 distinct CDR3 sequences, with approximately 49% occurring only once. The sample consisted of blood. The receptors were gathered from a woman between 35 and 50 years old with Graves' hyperthyroidism that later progressed to Graves' ophthalmopathy.

The chain employs TRBV19 and TRBJ2-7, with TRBD2 matching 8 bases. There are 15 residues in the CDR3. CDR1 LNHDA and CDR2 SQIVND come from the germline V gene (reference sequence). V gave up 8 bases and J gave up 5 bases; unmatched junction bases: 14. CDR3 sequence (DNA): TGTGCCAGTTCTAGCGGGTTAGGGCTCCTTAACGAGCAGTACTTC. Protein product: CASSSGLGLLNEQYF.

The chain has TRBV14 and TRBJ2-7; possible D gene TRBD1, 5 bases. V was shortened by 6 bases and J by 3 bases, with 15 bases between the two germline ends. Germline V gene data show CDR1 as SGHDN and CDR2 as FVKESK. The CDR3 runs 14 residues. This CDR3 reads CASRQTEEGYEQYF. DNA of the CDR3: TGTGCCAGCAGGCAGACAGAGGAAGGCTACGAGCAGTACTTC.

V usage is TRBV29-1 and J usage is TRBJ2-7; 9 bases map to TRBD1. The length of the CDR3 is 12 residues. V lost 5 bases to trimming and J lost 7 bases; unmatched junction nucleotides: 6. Per germline, CDR1 SQVTM and CDR2 ANQGSEA. CDR3 amino acids: CSVRGQGQEQYF. CDR3 nucleotides: TGCAGCGTTCGGGGACAGGGACAAGAGCAGTACTTC.

This clonotype is medium-sized (0.01 to 0.1%) by share. The gene calls are TRBV7-9 and TRBJ1-1; D is ambiguous. The CDR3 is 12 amino acids. The V gene lost 4 bases and the J gene lost 1 base, with 4 bases spanning the gap. Germline CDR1 and CDR2: SEHNR and FQNEAQ (reference sequence). Written as DNA, the CDR3 is TGTGCCAGCAGCTCCCAGAACACTGAAGCTTTCTTT. Protein product: CASSSQNTEAFF.

In this sample, this clonotype turned up a few times. This rearrangement joins TRBV2 to TRBJ1-2; TRBD1 aligns across 9 bases. The germline gives CDR1 SNHLY, CDR2 FYNNEI. V was pared by 5 bases and J by 6 bases, with 7 bases of the junction left unmatched. The CDR3 loop spans 14 amino acids. The CDR3 coding sequence is TGTGCCAGCAGTCCGGACAGGGGAGGTCATGGCTACACCTTC. This codes for CASSPDRGGHGYTF.

This clonotype was seen repeatedly, ten times or more. V gene TRBV5-6 combines with J gene TRBJ2-1, with D tentatively TRBD1 (6 bases). Germline-derived CDR1 and CDR2 are SGHDT and YYEEEE. The CDR3 runs 15 residues. Trimming stripped 5 bases from V and 8 bases from J, with 20 bases between. The CDR3 reads CASRHRTELQYEQFF. In DNA, the CDR3 is TGTGCCAGCAGACATAGGACAGAATTACAATATGAGCAGTTCTTC.

In this sample, this clonotype turned up a few times. The V gene is TRBV29-1, the J gene TRBJ1-1, with no clear D. Per germline, CDR1 SQVTM and CDR2 ANQGSEA. Trimming took 4 bases from V and 8 from J, leaving 17 bases between them. This CDR3 has 13 residues. Here the CDR3 DNA reads TGCAGCGTTGCCCCATTGCTCGGGATAGAAGCTTTCTTT. Translated, it gives CSVAPLLGIEAFF.

Relative to its sample, this clonotype is medium-sized. The rearrangement links TRBV6-1 to TRBJ1-4; no reliable D call. Germline CDR1 and CDR2: MNHNS and SASEGT. This CDR3 spans 15 amino acids. With 2 bases removed from V and 8 bases from J, the gap between germline ends came to 15 bases. The CDR3 here is CASSEIMGGQEKLFF. The DNA for the CDR3 is TGTGCCAGCAGTGAAATCATGGGAGGGCAGGAAAAACTGTTTTTT.

The V call is TRBV5-1, the J call TRBJ2-7, with 7 bases aligning to TRBD1. Germline-derived CDR1 and CDR2 are SGHRS and YFSETQ. CDR3 length: 15 residues. V shed 4 bases and J 1 base; nucleotides not matched to a gene: 8. CDR3 DNA sequence: TGCGCCAGCAGCACCGGGACAGCGGTTTCCTACGAGCAGTACTTC. The encoded protein is CASSTGTAVSYEQYF.

The chain has TRBV25-1 and TRBJ1-4; D unresolved. V lost 1 base and J 0 bases, leaving 6 bases between the germline ends. Germline V lookup: CDR1 MGHDK, CDR2 SYGVNS. CDR3 length: 15 amino acids. CDR3 bases: TGTGCCAGCAGTGAATCTCCCGCAACTAATGAAAAACTGTTTTTT. Its protein is CASSESPATNEKLFF.

The chain couples TRBV9 to TRBJ2-2; no reliable D call. V lost 1 base, J lost 5 bases, and 12 bases lay in between. The CDR3 consists of 15 residues. The germline V gene encodes CDR1 SGDLS and CDR2 YYNGEE. The CDR3 DNA sequence: TGTGCCAGCAGCGTAAGGGTAGGAAATACCGGGGAGCTGTTTTTT. Translated: CASSVRVGNTGELFF.

This chain joins TRBV5-1 and TRBJ2-2, with D uncertain. V was shortened by 5 bases and J by 2 bases, with 7 bases between the two germline ends. This CDR3 is built from 13 residues. In germline, CDR1 is SGHRS, CDR2 YFSETQ. The CDR3 loop is CASSITNTGELFF. In nucleotides, the CDR3 is TGCGCCAGCAGTATAACTAACACCGGGGAGCTGTTTTTT.

This rearrangement joins TRBV20-1 to TRBJ2-1; D not resolved. Germline V gives CDR1 DFQATT, CDR2 SNEGSKA (reference sequence). The V end was cut by 0 bases, the J end by 2 bases, with 14 bases between. CDR3 size: 16 residues. The CDR3 DNA is TGCAGTGCTAGAGATGAGTCGAGCGTCACCTACAATGAGCAGTTCTTC. Translation: CSARDESSVTYNEQFF.

This clonotype was detected many times. The chain links TRBV30 to TRBJ2-7; no clear D gene. Germline V gene sequence: CDR1 GTSNPN, CDR2 SVGIG (reference sequence). Trimming pared 2 bases from V and 0 bases from J, leaving 5 bases between. The CDR3 runs to 12 residues. The CDR3 protein is CAWSPSSYEQYF. In nucleotides, the CDR3 is TGTGCCTGGAGTCCGTCCTCCTACGAGCAGTACTTC.

Judged by abundance, this clonotype is medium-sized (0.01 to 0.1%). This chain links TRBV20-1 with TRBJ2-1; 10 bases are a match to TRBD2. Germline assignment: CDR1 DFQATT and CDR2 SNEGSKA (reference sequence). The CDR3 loop spans 12 amino acids. J gave up 6 bases and V 7 bases, and 3 bases lay outside the gene matches. The CDR3 DNA reads TGCAGTGGTAGCGGGAGGATCAATGAGCAGTTCTTC. Protein sequence: CSGSGRINEQFF.

In its sample, this clonotype ranks as medium-sized (0.01 to 0.1%). The V and J genes are TRBV2 and TRBJ1-5, with D possibly TRBD1 on 5 matching bases. V was cut by 5 bases and J by 3 bases, with 14 bases left in between. The CDR3 extends over 15 amino acids. Germline V lookup: CDR1 SNHLY, CDR2 FYNNEI. CDR3: CASSSLPGNNQPQHF. CDR3 DNA: TGTGCCAGCAGTTCCCTCCCAGGGAACAATCAGCCCCAGCATTTT. Looking up the rest from reference TRBV2 and TRBJ1-5 gives the full variable domain: EPEVTQTPSHQVTQMGQEVILRCVPISNHLYFYWYRQILGQKVEFLVSFYNNEISEKSEIFDDQFSVERPDGSNFTLKIRSTKLEDSAMYFCASSSLPGNNQPQHFGDGTRLSIL.